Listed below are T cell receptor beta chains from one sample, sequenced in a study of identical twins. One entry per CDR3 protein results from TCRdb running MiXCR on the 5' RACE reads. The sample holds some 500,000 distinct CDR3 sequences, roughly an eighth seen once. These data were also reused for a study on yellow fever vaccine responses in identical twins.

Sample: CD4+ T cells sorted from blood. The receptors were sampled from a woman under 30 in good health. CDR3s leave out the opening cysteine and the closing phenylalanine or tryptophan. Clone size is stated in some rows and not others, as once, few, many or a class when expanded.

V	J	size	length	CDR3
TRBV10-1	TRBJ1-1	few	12	ASRRNRENTEAF
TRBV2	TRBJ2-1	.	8	ASSVHEQF
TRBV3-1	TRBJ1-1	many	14	ASSQALQGARPEAF
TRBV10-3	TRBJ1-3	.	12	AIQTGRPGNTIY
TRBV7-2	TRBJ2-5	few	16	ASSLAIGIGQGKVTQY
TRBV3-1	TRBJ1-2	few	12	ASRWTGANYGYT
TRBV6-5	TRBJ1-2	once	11	ATKTGVDGGYT
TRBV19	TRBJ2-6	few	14	ASSIVRGPGANVLT
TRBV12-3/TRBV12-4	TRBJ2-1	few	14	ASSFLLAGVGNEQF
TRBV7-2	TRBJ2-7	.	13	ASSLAPSGSYEQY
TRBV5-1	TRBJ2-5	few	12	ASSGGGYQETQY
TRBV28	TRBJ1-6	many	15	ASSLKIKSSYNSPLH
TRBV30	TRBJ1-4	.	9	AWSVFEKLF
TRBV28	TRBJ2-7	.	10	GTSGRPHEQY
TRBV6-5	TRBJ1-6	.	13	ASSYGRGDNSPLH
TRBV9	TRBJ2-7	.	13	ASSVGTSVPYEQY
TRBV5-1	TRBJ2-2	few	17	ASSLSFSTGKPNTGELF
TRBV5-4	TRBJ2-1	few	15	ASSLDPSGRAYNEQF
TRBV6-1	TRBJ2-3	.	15	ASRSRPDGPSTDTQY
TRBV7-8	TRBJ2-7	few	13	ASSLRGGGVNEQY
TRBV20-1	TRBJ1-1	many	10	SAGQGPTEAF
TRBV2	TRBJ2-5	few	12	ASSEWAAKETQY
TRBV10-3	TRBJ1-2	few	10	AISDPTLGYT
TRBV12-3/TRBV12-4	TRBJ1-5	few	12	ASRSTGNNQPQH
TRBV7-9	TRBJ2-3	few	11	ASSLTGPDTQY
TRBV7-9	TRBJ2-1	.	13	ASSSTGLARNEQF
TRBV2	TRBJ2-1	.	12	ASSRPETGGEQF
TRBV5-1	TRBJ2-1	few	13	ASSSGTSGRVEQF
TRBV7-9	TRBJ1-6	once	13	ASSLFGSYNSPLH
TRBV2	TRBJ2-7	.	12	ASTSGGASNEQY
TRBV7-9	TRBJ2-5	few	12	ASSLQGYGETQY
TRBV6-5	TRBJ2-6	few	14	ASSYRVASGANVLT